These T cell receptor beta chains were read from a single sample in a study of blood T cell repertoires in COVID-19. The method was immunoSEQ multiplex PCR; TCRdb's version includes in-frame clones alone and lacks a portion of them. The table lists tens of thousands of clones, under 90% of them singletons. Sequenced: peripheral blood. The receptor set was obtained from a man aged 80 or over with active or convalescent COVID-19. The conserved cysteine and the conserved F or W are not part of the CDR3 here.

v_gene	j_gene	CDR3aa
TRBV10-3	TRBJ1-3	AISDHQTGLSGNTIY
TRBV10-3	TRBJ2-2	AIKSEGTGELF
TRBV6-6	TRBJ2-7	ASSYSGGTGGYEQY
TRBV20-1	TRBJ2-1	SASLGGGPTGSYNEQF
TRBV24-1	TRBJ1-2	ATGQTGTHGYT
TRBV28	TRBJ1-5	ASSLPRDSDQPQH
TRBV7-2	TRBJ2-2	ASSSTYGDTGELF
TRBV10-3	TRBJ1-6	AIGGGPPGNSPLH
TRBV4-1	TRBJ2-1	ASSQPDRSSYNEQF
TRBV6-5	TRBJ2-3	ATKEGAEDTQY
TRBV7-2	TRBJ2-7	ASSLGGGTRISEQY
TRBV6-5	TRBJ1-5	ASILTGLYNQPQH
TRBV4-1	TRBJ1-6	ASRQGARSPLH
TRBV7-2	TRBJ2-1	ASSFSPTSGGANEQF
TRBV10-3	TRBJ2-7	ASRRLADADEQY
TRBV7-9	TRBJ2-7	ASSLGDRSLTLSLQY
TRBV27	TRBJ1-5	ASSRTGDLNGNQPQH
TRBV15	TRBJ2-7	ATSREPGGRGEQY
TRBV7-2	TRBJ1-2	ASSLVAGYGYT
TRBV18	TRBJ1-5	ASSQTGGNGQPQH
TRBV21-1	TRBJ2-1	APNEEGGLDNEQF
TRBV19	TRBJ1-5	ASSITGELGQPQH
TRBV19	TRBJ1-2	ASSRSRQHGYT
TRBV11-3	TRBJ2-2	ASSFGLGGELF
TRBV18	TRBJ2-2	ASSPPGGHTTGELF
TRBV19	TRBJ1-2	ASSIGRPNYGYT
TRBV28	TRBJ2-3	ASSGDWRTDTQY
TRBV19	TRBJ1-5	ASSTPWRGVHQPQH
TRBV6-5	TRBJ2-2	ASSGQGSTGELF
TRBV7-2	TRBJ2-7	ASSSTGGGTYEQY
TRBV7-3	TRBJ2-3	ASSPDREDTQY
TRBV27	TRBJ2-2	ASSSRRLAGGAGELF
TRBV5-1	TRBJ1-3	ASSRGTGANSGNTIY
TRBV5-1	TRBJ2-7	ASRGGQDDHEQY
TRBV6-1	TRBJ2-5	ASSKGTGALGETQY
TRBV11-2	TRBJ2-5	ASSLGGTGAETQY
TRBV19	TRBJ2-2	ASSSFRAPGTGELF
TRBV18	TRBJ2-7	ASSAGLAGVYEQY
TRBV2	TRBJ2-5	ASSEEGIGRLMTQY
TRBV19	TRBJ1-1	ASSIDQPGDTEAF
TRBV9	TRBJ2-5	ASSVGGLAGQETQY
TRBV5-1	TRBJ2-7	ASKTRPGLDPYEQY
TRBV11-2	TRBJ2-1	ASSLRLAGGGDEQF
TRBV30	TRBJ1-2	AWSTPGQFYGYT
TRBV6-2/TRBV6-3	TRBJ2-5	ASSYSRSGTGGVQETQY
TRBV5-8	TRBJ1-5	ASSDRAQPQH
TRBV4-3	TRBJ1-2	ASSQGQGEGYT
TRBV7-2	TRBJ2-3	ASSLGAGLRTDTQY
TRBV7-9	TRBJ2-5	ASSHSFATSGPETQY
TRBV30	TRBJ1-4	AWSVTRVRGYEKLF
TRBV7-2	TRBJ2-7	ASSLAGVSSYEQY
TRBV19	TRBJ1-5	ASSLDRDYQPQH
TRBV11-3	TRBJ2-3	ASSGGLEGDTQY
TRBV5-1	TRBJ1-1	ASSQVTRGNTEAF
TRBV2	TRBJ1-5	ASSDNNQPQH